This TCR beta chain appears in the sequencing data of a study of T-cell memory formation after mild COVID-19. One entry per CDR3 protein results from TCRdb running MiXCR on the 5' RACE reads. The sample records fewer than 250,000 distinct CDR3 sequences, around 25% being singletons. The sequenced material came from PBMCs or a T cell subset sorted from them (not recorded which). The TCR was taken from an adult woman who had mild COVID-19 (a few samples of this study predate the infection). Cell type and time point are not known.

CDR3 DNA: TGCGCCAGCAGGAGAGCGGGGGGGAATCAAGAGACCCAGTACTTC. Its translation: CASRRAGGNQETQYF. The chain carries TRBV5-1 and TRBJ2-5; 10 bases map to TRBD2. Looked up from germline, CDR1 is SGHRS and CDR2 is YFSETQ. Trimming removed 5 bases from V and 2 bases from J; junction bases left unmatched: 6. This CDR3 contains 15 residues.